The 19 T cell receptor beta chains given below trace back to one sample, sequenced in a study of T cell responses to AZD1222 COVID-19 vaccine. TCRdb's copy holds only in-frame clones and misses some; the assay was immunoSEQ multiplex PCR. The table includes 100,000 to 150,000 clones, 80% to 90% detected once. The sequences come from peripheral blood, collected on day 0 of AZD1222 vaccination. Receptor source: an adult in good health.

The chain joins TRBV25-1 to TRBJ1-2; D not resolved. CDR3 length: 14 residues. Germline V gene data show CDR1 as MGHDK and CDR2 as SYGVNS. V was shortened by 1 base and J by 4 bases, with 10 bases between the two germline ends. CDR3 nucleotides: TGTGCCAGCAGTGAATCAGCCTCACGCTATGGCTACACCTTC. It translates to CASSESASRYGYTF.

This clone was counted a single time. The chain recombines TRBV4-3 with TRBJ2-3; D unresolved. The CDR3 covers 14 residues. Germline loops: CDR1 LGHNA, CDR2 YSLEER. With 4 bases removed from V and 5 bases from J, the gap between germline ends came to 13 bases. The CDR3 DNA reads as TGCGCCAGCAGCCCCGAACAGCGAGGAGATACGCAGTATTTT. Residues: CASSPEQRGDTQYF.

The V gene is TRBV3-1 (or the pseudogene TRBV3-2), the J gene TRBJ1-1, with D perhaps matching TRBD1 (5 bases). V was cut by 1 base and J by 5 bases, with 11 bases left in between. The CDR3 is 14 residues long. Germline lookup yields CDR1 LGHDT and CDR2 YNNKEL (reference sequence). For the CDR3, the DNA is TGTGCCAGCAGCCAAGGAGGGCGGGGGACTGAAGCTTTCTTT. Residues: CASSQGGRGTEAFF.

The genes are TRBV25-1 and TRBJ2-7; D possibly corresponds to TRBD2 (6 bases). Germline V gives CDR1 MGHDK, CDR2 SYGVNS. V was clipped by 3 bases and J by 2 bases, with 23 bases between them. The CDR3 covers 18 residues. The chain's CDR3 is CASSDRRGIGGGAYEQYF. The DNA for the CDR3 is TGTGCCAGCAGTGATCGTCGGGGAATTGGCGGAGGGGCCTACGAGCAGTACTTC.

The chain links TRBV7-9 to TRBJ2-1; D is undetermined. From germline, CDR1 is SEHNR and CDR2 FQNEAQ (reference sequence). The CDR3 consists of 12 residues. The V end was cut by 5 bases, the J end by 7 bases, with 9 bases between. CDR3 DNA: TGTGCCAGCAGCCGAGTTTCAAATGAGCAGTTCTTC. Its protein is CASSRVSNEQFF.

The chain recombines TRBV18 with TRBJ2-1, with D possibly TRBD2 on 6 matching bases. Germline loops: CDR1 KGHSH, CDR2 LQKENI. The CDR3 runs to 16 residues. Trimming removed 3 bases at V and 0 bases at J, with 12 bases between. CDR3 in DNA: TGTGCCAGCTCACCGGAGCGGGTAAGCTCCTACAATGAGCAGTTCTTC. Protein: CASSPERVSSYNEQFF.

This chain joins TRBV18 and TRBJ1-3; 8 bases match TRBD1. Germline CDR1 and CDR2: KGHSH and LQKENI. V trimming: 3 bases; J trimming: 0 bases; junction bases outside the gene matches: 7. There are 17 residues in the CDR3. The CDR3 spells CASSPLKDRGSGNTIYF. For the CDR3, the DNA is TGTGCCAGCTCACCCCTCAAAGACAGGGGCTCTGGAAACACCATATATTTT.

V usage is TRBV2 and J usage is TRBJ1-2; D may be TRBD1 (5 bases). The CDR3 runs 17 residues. V lost 0 bases and J 0 bases, leaving 14 bases between the germline ends. Germline V CDR1 and CDR2: SNHLY, FYNNEI. CDR3 in DNA: TGTGCCAGCAGTGAAGCGGCCTTAAGGGGAGCTAACTATGGCTACACCTTC. Its translation is CASSEAALRGANYGYTF.

The chain couples TRBV7-7 to TRBJ2-2; the D is unclear. V was cut by 4 bases and J by 7 bases, with 13 bases left in between. Per the germline V gene, CDR1 is SSHAT and CDR2 is FNYEAQ (reference sequence). The CDR3 length is 14 residues. In nucleotides, the CDR3 is TGTGCCAGCAGCTCCCAGCTATCCGACGGGGAGCTGTTTTTT. Its protein product is CASSSQLSDGELFF.

The chain recombines TRBV9 with TRBJ2-1; no firm D call. Germline lookup yields CDR1 SGDLS and CDR2 YYNGEE. This CDR3 has 13 amino acids. The V and J ends lost 0 bases and 8 bases respectively, with 9 bases between them. The CDR3 spells CASSVGISDEQFF. Written as DNA, the CDR3 is TGTGCCAGCAGCGTAGGGATATCAGATGAGCAGTTCTTC.

A single count supports this clone. This chain joins TRBV11-1 and TRBJ2-7; 7 bases match TRBD1. V lost 6 bases and J lost 1; bases outside the gene matches: 9. Germline values: CDR1 SGHAT, CDR2 FQDESV (reference sequence). The CDR3 covers 15 residues. The CDR3 here is CASRPSGGQSYEQYF. The DNA of the CDR3 is TGTGCCAGCAGACCCAGTGGGGGACAGTCCTACGAGCAGTACTTC. Using reference TRBV11-1 and TRBJ2-7 for the parts outside the CDR3, the full variable domain is EAEVAQSPRYKITEKSQAVAFWCDPISGHATLYWYRQILGQGPELLVQFQDESVVDDSQLPKDRFSAERLKGVDSTLKIQPAELGDSAMYLCASRPSGGQSYEQYFGPGTRLTVT.

This clone was seen a single time. V gene TRBV27 combines with J gene TRBJ2-5; D is perhaps TRBD1 (5 bases). CDR3 length: 15 residues. CDR1 MNHEY and CDR2 SMNVEV come from the germline V gene (reference sequence). Deletions cut 3 bases from V and 2 bases from J, with 13 bases between. The CDR3 here is CASSFRDRYQETQYF. CDR3 DNA sequence: TGTGCCAGCAGTTTCCGCGACAGATATCAAGAGACCCAGTACTTC.

The chain couples TRBV23-1 to TRBJ2-3; TRBD2 aligns across 7 bases. TRBV23-1 carries the ORF label, with uncertain function. The CDR3 is 16 residues long. Unmatched junction bases numbered 4, after V lost 0 bases and J lost 1 base. CDR3 in amino acids: CASSQSFREGTDTQYF. The CDR3 DNA reads TGCGCCAGCAGTCAATCCTTCCGGGAGGGCACAGATACGCAGTATTTT.

The genes are TRBV19 and TRBJ1-5; D uncertain. CDR3 size: 16 residues. CDR1 and CDR2 from the germline V gene are LNHDA and SQIVND (reference sequence). The V end lost 0 bases, the J end lost 0 bases, and 9 bases lay between the germline ends. The CDR3 DNA follows: TGTGCCAGTAGTATAGACACATTCGATAGCAATCAGCCCCAGCATTTT. Its translation is CASSIDTFDSNQPQHF.

V is TRBV13 and J is TRBJ2-7; D uncertain. The CDR3 totals 14 residues. The germline V gene has CDR1 PRHDT and CDR2 FYEKMQ (reference sequence). Trimming took off 5 bases at V and 0 bases at J, with 11 bases between the two ends. CDR3 DNA sequence: TGTGCCAGCAGCCACGCGACGGACTCCTACGAGCAGTACTTC. Translation: CASSHATDSYEQYF.

The chain uses TRBV3-1 (or the pseudogene TRBV3-2) and TRBJ1-4; 11 bases align to TRBD1. This CDR3 region has 18 residues. J lost 2 bases, V lost 1 base, and 6 bases had no gene match. In germline, CDR1 is LGHDT, CDR2 YNNKEL (reference sequence). The CDR3 is CASSQGIGQGATNEKLFF. The CDR3 region has the DNA TGTGCCAGCAGCCAAGGTATAGGACAGGGGGCGACTAATGAAAAACTGTTTTTT.

This chain joins TRBV10-3 and TRBJ2-5, with 7 bases fitting TRBD1. Germline CDR1 is ENHRY and CDR2 is SYGVKD. The CDR3 covers 15 residues. The V gene end was trimmed by 4 bases and the J gene end by 1 base; junction bases not matched to a gene: 6. The CDR3 spells CAISGGQTIQETQYF. The DNA for the CDR3 is TGTGCCATCAGTGGGGGACAGACGATCCAAGAGACCCAGTACTTC.

The V gene is TRBV29-1, the J gene TRBJ1-1, with 7 bases that match TRBD1. There are 15 residues in the CDR3. The V gene end was trimmed by 6 bases and the J gene end by 7 bases; junction bases not matched to a gene: 17. Germline CDR1 is SQVTM and CDR2 is ANQGSEA. The DNA of the CDR3 is TGCAGCGTGGCCGGGGACAGAGGGCTATCCAATGAAGCTTTCTTT. This encodes CSVAGDRGLSNEAFF.

CDR3 loop: CASSFRQAQETQYF. The CDR3 region has the DNA TGTGCCAGCAGCTTCCGACAGGCACAAGAGACCCAGTACTTC. The rearrangement uses TRBV11-3 and TRBJ2-5, with a tentative D call TRBD1 (6 bases). Germline-derived CDR1 and CDR2 are SGHNT and YENEEA. CDR3 length equals 14 residues. V was trimmed by 3 bases and J by 2 bases, leaving 10 bases between them. The full variable domain, rest sourced from reference TRBV11-3 and TRBJ2-5, is EAGVVQSPRYKIIEKKQPVAFWCNPISGHNTLYWYLQNLGQGPELLIRYENEEAVDDSQLPKDRFSAERLKGVDSTLKIQPAELGDSAVYLCASSFRQAQETQYFGPGTRLLVL.